This T cell receptor (beta chain) was sequenced during a study of early T cells in non-severe SARS-CoV-2 infection. Study at large: Bulk RNA taken from unsorted whole blood was sequenced, leaving chains unpaired.

This clonotype was observed a handful of times. TCRdb fed the 5' RACE reads into MiXCR, producing one record per CDR3 protein. The table lists tens of thousands of distinct CDR3 sequences, approximately 12% of them singletons. V was clipped by 4 bases and J by 1 base, with 12 bases between them. There are 15 residues in the CDR3. Per the germline V gene, CDR1 is SGHTA and CDR2 is FQGNSA. This chain links TRBV7-2 with TRBJ2-3; a possible D gene is TRBD1 (6 bases). The sequenced sample was whole blood, obtained at baseline. The clonotype was recovered from an adult who was a healthcare worker with PCR-confirmed SARS-CoV-2 infection or an uninfected control (not recorded which). CDR3 nucleotide sequence: TGTGCCAGCAGCTCACCGGGACATGGCACAGATACGCAGTATTTT. This encodes CASSSPGHGTDTQYF.